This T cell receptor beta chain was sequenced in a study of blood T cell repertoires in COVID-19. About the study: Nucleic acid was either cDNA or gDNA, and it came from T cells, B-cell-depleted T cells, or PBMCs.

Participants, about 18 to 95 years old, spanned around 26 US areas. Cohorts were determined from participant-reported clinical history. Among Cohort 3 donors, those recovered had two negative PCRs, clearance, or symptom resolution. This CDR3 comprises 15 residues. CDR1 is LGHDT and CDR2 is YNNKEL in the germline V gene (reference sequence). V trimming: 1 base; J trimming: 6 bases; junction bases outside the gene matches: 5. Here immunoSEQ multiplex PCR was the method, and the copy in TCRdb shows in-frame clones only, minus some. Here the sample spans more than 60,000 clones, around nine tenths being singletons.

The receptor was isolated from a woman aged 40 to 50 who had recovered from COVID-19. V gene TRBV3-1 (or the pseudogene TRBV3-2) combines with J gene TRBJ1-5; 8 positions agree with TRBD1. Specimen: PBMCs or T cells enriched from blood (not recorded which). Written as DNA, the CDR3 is TGTGCCAGCAGCCAAGGGACAGGGAGTGGTCAGCCCCAGCATTTT. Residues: CASSQGTGSGQPQHF.